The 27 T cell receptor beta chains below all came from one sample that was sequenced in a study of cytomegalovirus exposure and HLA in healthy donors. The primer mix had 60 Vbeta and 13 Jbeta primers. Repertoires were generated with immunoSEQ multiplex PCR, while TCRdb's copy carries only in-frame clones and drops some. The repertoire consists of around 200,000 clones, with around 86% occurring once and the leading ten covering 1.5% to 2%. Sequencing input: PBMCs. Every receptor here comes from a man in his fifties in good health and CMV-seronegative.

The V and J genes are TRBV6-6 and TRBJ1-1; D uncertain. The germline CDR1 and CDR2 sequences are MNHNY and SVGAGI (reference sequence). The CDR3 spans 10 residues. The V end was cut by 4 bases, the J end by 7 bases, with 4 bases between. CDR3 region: CASSSVEAFF. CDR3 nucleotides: TGTGCCAGCAGTTCCGTTGAAGCTTTCTTT.

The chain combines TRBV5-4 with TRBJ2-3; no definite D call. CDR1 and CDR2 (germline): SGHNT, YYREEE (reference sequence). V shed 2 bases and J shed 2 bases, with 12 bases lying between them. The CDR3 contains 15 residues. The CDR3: CASSLNGLNTDTQYF. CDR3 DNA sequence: TGTGCCAGCAGCTTAAACGGTCTAAACACAGATACGCAGTATTTT.

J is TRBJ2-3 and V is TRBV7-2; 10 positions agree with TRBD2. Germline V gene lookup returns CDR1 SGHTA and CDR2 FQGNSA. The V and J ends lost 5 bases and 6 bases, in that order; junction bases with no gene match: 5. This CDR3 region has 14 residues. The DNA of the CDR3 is TGTGCCAGCAGCCAACTAGCGGGACAGGATACGCAGTATTTT. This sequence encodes CASSQLAGQDTQYF.

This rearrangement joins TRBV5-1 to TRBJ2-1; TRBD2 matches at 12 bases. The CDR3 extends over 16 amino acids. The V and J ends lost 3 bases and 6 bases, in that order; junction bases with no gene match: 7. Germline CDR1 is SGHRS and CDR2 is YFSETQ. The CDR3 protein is CASSSDGLAGRNEQFF. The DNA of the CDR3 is TGCGCCAGCAGCTCGGACGGACTAGCGGGACGCAATGAGCAGTTCTTC.

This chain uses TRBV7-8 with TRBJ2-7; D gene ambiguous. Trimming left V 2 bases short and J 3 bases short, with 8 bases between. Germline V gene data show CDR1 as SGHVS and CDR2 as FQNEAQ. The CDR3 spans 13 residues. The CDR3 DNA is TGTGCCAGCAGCTTACAGTACAACTACGAGCAGTACTTC. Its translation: CASSLQYNYEQYF.

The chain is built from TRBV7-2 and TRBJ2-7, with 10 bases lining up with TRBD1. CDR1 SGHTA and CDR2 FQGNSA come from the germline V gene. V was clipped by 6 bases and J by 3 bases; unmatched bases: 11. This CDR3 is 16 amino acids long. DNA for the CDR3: TGTGCCAGCAGTTTTCCCCAGGACAGGGGGAGCTACGAGCAGTACTTC. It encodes CASSFPQDRGSYEQYF.

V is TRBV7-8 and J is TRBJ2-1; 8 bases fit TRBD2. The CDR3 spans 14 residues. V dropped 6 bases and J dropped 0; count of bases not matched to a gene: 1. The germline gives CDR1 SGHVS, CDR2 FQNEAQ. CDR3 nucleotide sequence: TGTGCCAGCAGTGGGACTAGCTCCTACAATGAGCAGTTCTTC. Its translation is CASSGTSSYNEQFF.

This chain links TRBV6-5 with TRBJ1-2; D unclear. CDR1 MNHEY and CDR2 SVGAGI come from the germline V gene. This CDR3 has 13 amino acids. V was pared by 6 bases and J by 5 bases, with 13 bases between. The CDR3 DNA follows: TGTGCCAGCAGCTCCGGACTGCTTTATGGCTACACCTTC. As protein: CASSSGLLYGYTF.

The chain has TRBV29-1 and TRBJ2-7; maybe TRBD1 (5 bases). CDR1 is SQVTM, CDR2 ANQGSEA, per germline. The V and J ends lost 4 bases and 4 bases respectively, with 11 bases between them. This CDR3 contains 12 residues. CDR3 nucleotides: TGCAGCGTTGTACAGGACATGTACGAGCAGTACTTC. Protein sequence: CSVVQDMYEQYF.

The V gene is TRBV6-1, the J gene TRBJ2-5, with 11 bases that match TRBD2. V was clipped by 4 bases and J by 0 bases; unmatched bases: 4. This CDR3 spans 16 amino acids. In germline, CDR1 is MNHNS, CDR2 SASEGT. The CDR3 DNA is TGTGCCAGCAGTGGAACTAGCGGGGGAGACCAAGAGACCCAGTACTTC. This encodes CASSGTSGGDQETQYF.

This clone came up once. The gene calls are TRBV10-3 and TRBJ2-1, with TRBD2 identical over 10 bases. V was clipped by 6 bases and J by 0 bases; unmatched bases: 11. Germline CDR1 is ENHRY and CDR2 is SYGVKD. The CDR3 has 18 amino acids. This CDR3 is CAIRPGLAVTSSYNEQFF. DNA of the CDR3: TGTGCCATCAGACCAGGACTAGCGGTTACCAGCTCCTACAATGAGCAGTTCTTC.

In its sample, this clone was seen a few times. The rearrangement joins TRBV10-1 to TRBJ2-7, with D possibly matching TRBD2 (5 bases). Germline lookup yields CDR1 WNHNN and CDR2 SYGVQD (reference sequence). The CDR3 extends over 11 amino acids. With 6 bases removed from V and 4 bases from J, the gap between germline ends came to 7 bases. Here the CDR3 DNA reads TGCGCCAGCAGGTCGGGGTACGAGCAGTACTTC. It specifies CASRSGYEQYF.

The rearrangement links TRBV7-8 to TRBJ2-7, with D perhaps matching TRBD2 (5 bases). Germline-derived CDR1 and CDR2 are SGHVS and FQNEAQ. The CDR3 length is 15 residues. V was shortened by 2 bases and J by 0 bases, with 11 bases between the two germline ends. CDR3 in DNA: TGTGCCAGCAGCTTACTGGGAGATTACTCCTACGAGCAGTACTTC. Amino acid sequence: CASSLLGDYSYEQYF.

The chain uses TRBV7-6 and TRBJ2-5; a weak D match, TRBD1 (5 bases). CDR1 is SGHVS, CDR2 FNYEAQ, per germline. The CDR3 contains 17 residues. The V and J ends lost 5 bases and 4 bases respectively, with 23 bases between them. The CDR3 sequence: CASSPRLPHAQGETQYF. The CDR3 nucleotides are TGTGCCAGCAGCCCGAGATTACCACACGCTCAGGGAGAGACCCAGTACTTC. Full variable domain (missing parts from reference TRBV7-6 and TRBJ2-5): GAGVSQSPRYKVTKRGQDVALRCDPISGHVSLYWYRQALGQGPEFLTYFNYEAQQDKSGLPNDRFSAERPEGSISTLTIQRTEQRDSAMYRCASSPRLPHAQGETQYFGPGTRLLVL.

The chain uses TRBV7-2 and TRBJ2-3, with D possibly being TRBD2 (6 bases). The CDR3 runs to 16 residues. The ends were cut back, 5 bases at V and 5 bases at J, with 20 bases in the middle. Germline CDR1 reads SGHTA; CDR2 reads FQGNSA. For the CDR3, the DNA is TGTGCCAGCAGCCCCCGACTAGTGCTATGGGAAGATACGCAGTATTTT. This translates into CASSPRLVLWEDTQYF.

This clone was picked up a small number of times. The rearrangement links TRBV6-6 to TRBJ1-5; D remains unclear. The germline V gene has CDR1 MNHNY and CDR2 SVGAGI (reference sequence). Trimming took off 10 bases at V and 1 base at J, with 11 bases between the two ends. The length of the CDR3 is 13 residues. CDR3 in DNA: TGTGCCACCGATTCGGGAAGCAATCAGCCCCAGCATTTT. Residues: CATDSGSNQPQHF.

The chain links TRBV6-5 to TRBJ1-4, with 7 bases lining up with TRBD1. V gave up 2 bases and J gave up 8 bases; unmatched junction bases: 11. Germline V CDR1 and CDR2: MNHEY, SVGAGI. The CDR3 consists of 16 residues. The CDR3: CASSYEGTRGAEKLFF. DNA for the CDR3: TGTGCCAGCAGTTACGAGGGGACCAGGGGGGCGGAAAAACTGTTTTTT.

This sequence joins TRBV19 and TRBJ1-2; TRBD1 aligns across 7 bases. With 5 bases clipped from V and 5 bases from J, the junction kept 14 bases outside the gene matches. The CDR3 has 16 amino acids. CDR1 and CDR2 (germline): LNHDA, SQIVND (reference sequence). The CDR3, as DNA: TGTGCCAGTAGTCCCCAGGACAGGCTTAGTACTTATGGCTACACCTTC. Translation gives CASSPQDRLSTYGYTF.

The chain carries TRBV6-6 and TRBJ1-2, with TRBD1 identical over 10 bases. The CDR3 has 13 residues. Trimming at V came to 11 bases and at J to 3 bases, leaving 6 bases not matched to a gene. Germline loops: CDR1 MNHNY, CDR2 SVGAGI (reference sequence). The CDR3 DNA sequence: TGTGCCGGACGACAGGGGGCCCACTATGGCTACACCTTC. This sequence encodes CAGRQGAHYGYTF.

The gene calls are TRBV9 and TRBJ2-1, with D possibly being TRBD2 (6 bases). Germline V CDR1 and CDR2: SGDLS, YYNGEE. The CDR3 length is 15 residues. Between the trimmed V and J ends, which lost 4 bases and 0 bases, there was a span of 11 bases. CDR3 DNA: TGTGCCAGCAGCCAAACTAGCTACTCCTACAATGAGCAGTTCTTC. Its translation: CASSQTSYSYNEQFF.

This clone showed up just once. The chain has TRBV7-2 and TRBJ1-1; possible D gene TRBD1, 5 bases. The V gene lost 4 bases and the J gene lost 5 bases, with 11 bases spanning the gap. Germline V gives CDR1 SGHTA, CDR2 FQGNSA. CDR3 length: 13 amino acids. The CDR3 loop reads CASSSHRGTEAFF. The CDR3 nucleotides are TGTGCCAGCAGCTCCCACCGGGGGACTGAAGCTTTCTTT.

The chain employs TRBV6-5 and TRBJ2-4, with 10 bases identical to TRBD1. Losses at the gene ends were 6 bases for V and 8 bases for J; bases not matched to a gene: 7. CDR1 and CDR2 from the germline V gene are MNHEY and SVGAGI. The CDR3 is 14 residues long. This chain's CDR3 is CASSRGTGEHIQYF. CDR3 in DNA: TGTGCCAGCAGCCGAGGGACAGGGGAGCACATTCAGTACTTC.

The CDR3 DNA follows: TGTGCCAGCAGCGTGACTTCGAACACCGGGGAGCTGTTTTTT. This translates into CASSVTSNTGELFF. V is TRBV7-3 and J is TRBJ2-2; D not certain. This CDR3 comprises 14 residues. V was shortened by 5 bases and J by 0 bases, with 7 bases between the two germline ends. Per germline, CDR1 SGHTA and CDR2 FQGTGA.

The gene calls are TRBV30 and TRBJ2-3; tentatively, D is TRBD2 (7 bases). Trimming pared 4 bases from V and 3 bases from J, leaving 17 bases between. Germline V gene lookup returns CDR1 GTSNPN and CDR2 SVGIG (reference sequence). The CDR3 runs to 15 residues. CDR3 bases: TGTGCCTGGATGACAGGCGGGAGCGGGACAGATACGCAGTATTTT. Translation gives CAWMTGGSGTDTQYF.

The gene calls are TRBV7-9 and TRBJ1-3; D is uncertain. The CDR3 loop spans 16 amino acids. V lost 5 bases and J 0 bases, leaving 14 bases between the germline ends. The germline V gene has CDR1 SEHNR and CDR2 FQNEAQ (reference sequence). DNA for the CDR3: TGTGCCAGCAGCACTAGGGCGGACCGCTCTGGAAACACCATATATTTT. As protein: CASSTRADRSGNTIYF.

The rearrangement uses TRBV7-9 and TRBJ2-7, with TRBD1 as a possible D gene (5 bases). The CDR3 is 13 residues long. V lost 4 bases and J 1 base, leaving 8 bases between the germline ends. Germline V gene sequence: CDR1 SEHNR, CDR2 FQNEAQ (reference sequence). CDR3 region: CASSSQGSYEQYF. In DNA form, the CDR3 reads TGTGCCAGCAGCTCCCAGGGTTCCTACGAGCAGTACTTC. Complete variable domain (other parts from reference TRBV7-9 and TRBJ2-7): DTGVSQNPRHKITKRGQNVTFRCDPISEHNRLYWYRQTLGQGPEFLTYFQNEAQLEKSRLLSDRFSAERPKGSFSTLEIQRTEQGDSAMYLCASSSQGSYEQYFGPGTRLTVT.

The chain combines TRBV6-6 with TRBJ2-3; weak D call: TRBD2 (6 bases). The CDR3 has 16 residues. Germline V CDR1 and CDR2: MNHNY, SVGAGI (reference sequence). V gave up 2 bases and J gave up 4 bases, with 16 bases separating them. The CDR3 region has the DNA TGTGCCAGCAGTTACGGGGCTAGCGTGTCCCCAGATACGCAGTATTTT. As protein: CASSYGASVSPDTQYF.